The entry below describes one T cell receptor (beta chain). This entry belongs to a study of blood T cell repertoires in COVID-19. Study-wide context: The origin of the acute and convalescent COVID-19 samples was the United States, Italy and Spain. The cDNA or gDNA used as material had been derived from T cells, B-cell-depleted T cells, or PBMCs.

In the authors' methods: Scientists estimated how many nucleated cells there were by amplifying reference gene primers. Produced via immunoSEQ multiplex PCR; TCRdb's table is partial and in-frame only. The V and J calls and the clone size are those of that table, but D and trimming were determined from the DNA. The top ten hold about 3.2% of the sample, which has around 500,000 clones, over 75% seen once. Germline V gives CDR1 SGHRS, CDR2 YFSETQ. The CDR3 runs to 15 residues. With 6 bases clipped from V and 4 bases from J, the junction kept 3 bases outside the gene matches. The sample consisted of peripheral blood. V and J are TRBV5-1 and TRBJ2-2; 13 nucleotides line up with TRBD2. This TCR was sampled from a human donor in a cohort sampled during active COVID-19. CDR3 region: CASNRLAGGTGELFF. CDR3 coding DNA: TGCGCCAGCAACCGACTAGCGGGAGGCACCGGGGAGCTGTTTTTT.